Listed here is a single T cell receptor (beta chain). This specimen comes from a study of blood T cell repertoires in COVID-19. On the study more broadly: Samples of COVID-19 (acute and convalescent) were obtained from the United States, Italy and Spain. T cells, B-cell-depleted T cells, or PBMCs provided the cDNA or gDNA that served as material.

The ends were cut back, 4 bases at V and 9 bases at J, with 17 bases in the middle. Germline loops: CDR1 SGHRS, CDR2 YFSETQ. This CDR3 contains 15 residues. In the authors' workflow: Counts of nucleated cells, estimated from reference gene primer amplification, were obtained. Profiled with immunoSEQ multiplex PCR; TCRdb holds only in-frame clones, not every one. The DNA gave D and trimming, while V, J and clone size come from that table. The data show 90,000 to 120,000 clones, approximately 80% seen once. The source of this sequence is a man in his sixties or seventies with acute or convalescent COVID-19. Input material: peripheral blood. The rearrangement joins TRBV5-1 to TRBJ1-6, with TRBD1 as a possible D gene (5 bases). The CDR3 sequence: CASSGLGEASSPLHF. CDR3 nucleotide sequence: TGCGCCAGCAGCGGACTGGGGGAGGCAAGTTCACCCCTCCACTTT.